The 28 T cell receptor beta chains below all came from one sample that was sequenced in a study of identical twins. TCRdb reprocessed the 5' RACE reads via MiXCR and lists one record per CDR3 protein. This sample has around 530,000 distinct CDR3 sequences; 12% to 15% occur once, and the top ten carry around 0.4%. In addition, the sample was reused for a study of yellow fever vaccine responses in identical twins.

Material for sequencing was CD4+ T cells sorted from blood. The receptors were gathered from a woman under 30 in good health.

The rearrangement uses TRBV5-1 and TRBJ2-1; D uncertain. CDR1 is SGHRS, CDR2 YFSETQ, per germline. V gave up 0 bases and J gave up 0 bases, with 7 bases separating them. The CDR3 runs 15 residues. The CDR3 loop is CASSLGHISYNEQFF. The CDR3 coding sequence is TGCGCCAGCAGCTTGGGACACATCTCCTACAATGAGCAGTTCTTC. Supplemented by reference TRBV5-1 and TRBJ2-1, the full variable domain reads KAGVTQTPRYLIKTRGQQVTLSCSPISGHRSVSWYQQTPGQGLQFLFEYFSETQRNKGNFPGRFSGRQFSNSRSEMNVSTLELGDSALYLCASSLGHISYNEQFFGPGTRLTVL.

This clonotype was counted between two and nine times. The V call is TRBV12-3 or TRBV12-4, the J call TRBJ1-1, with D possibly TRBD1 on 5 matching bases. CDR3 size: 13 residues. V was cut by 5 bases and J by 4 bases, with 11 bases left in between. DNA of the CDR3: TGTGCCAGCAGTACAACAGGAATCACTGAAGCTTTCTTT. Its protein product is CASSTTGITEAFF.

This clonotype was detected a few times. This sequence joins TRBV28 and TRBJ2-1, with D perhaps matching TRBD2 (6 bases). The V gene's germline CDR1 is MDHEN and CDR2 SYDVKM. The CDR3 is made up of 15 amino acids. Trimming shortened V by 3 bases and J by 6 bases, and 15 bases separated the two germline ends. This CDR3 reads CASSFRGTRVNEQFF. CDR3 sequence (DNA): TGTGCCAGCAGTTTCCGGGGGACTCGTGTCAATGAGCAGTTCTTC. The entire variable domain, with the rest obtained from reference TRBV28 and TRBJ2-1, is as follows: DVKVTQSSRYLVKRTGEKVFLECVQDMDHENMFWYRQDPGLGLRLIYFSYDVKMKEKGDIPEGYSVSREKKERFSLILESASTNQTSMYLCASSFRGTRVNEQFFGPGTRLTVL.

This clonotype was seen only a few times. This sequence joins TRBV19 and TRBJ2-1; no reliable D call. The CDR3 extends over 13 amino acids. Per germline, CDR1 LNHDA and CDR2 SQIVND (reference sequence). V lost 4 bases and J 8 bases, leaving 12 bases between the germline ends. CDR3 sequence: CASSKMGGDEQFF. DNA for the CDR3: TGTGCCAGTAGTAAGATGGGTGGTGATGAGCAGTTCTTC. The full variable domain, its missing parts supplied by reference TRBV19 and TRBJ2-1, is DGGITQSPKYLFRKEGQNVTLSCEQNLNHDAMYWYRQDPGQGLRLIYYSQIVNDFQKGDIAEGYSVSREKKESFPLTVTSAQKNPTAFYLCASSKMGGDEQFFGPGTRLTVL.

This clonotype has only a few counts. The chain links TRBV12-3 or TRBV12-4 to TRBJ2-2; D possibly corresponds to TRBD2 (6 bases). This CDR3 is 15 amino acids long. V lost 5 bases and J lost 3, with 13 bases in between. CDR3 amino acids: CASSPQGLHTGELFF. In nucleotides, the CDR3 is TGTGCCAGCAGTCCCCAGGGACTTCACACCGGGGAGCTGTTTTTT.

This clonotype came up a few times. The rearrangement links TRBV18 to TRBJ2-1, with D unclear. The CDR3 runs 13 residues. The V and J ends lost 1 base and 10 bases respectively, with 11 bases between them. Germline CDR1 and CDR2: KGHSH and LQKENI. The CDR3 sequence is CASSPLLYGEQFF. DNA for the CDR3: TGTGCCAGCTCACCACTACTTTACGGGGAGCAGTTCTTC.

This clonotype has a handful of counts. The rearrangement links TRBV5-1 to TRBJ2-7; D is uncertain. Germline CDR1 is SGHRS and CDR2 is YFSETQ. This CDR3 is 13 amino acids long. Trimming removed 4 bases from V and 6 bases from J, with 14 bases in between. The CDR3 nucleotides read TGCGCCAGCAGCGCCACCCTGGGCGGCGAGCAGTACTTC. It specifies CASSATLGGEQYF. Full variable domain (rest looked up from reference TRBV5-1 and TRBJ2-7): KAGVTQTPRYLIKTRGQQVTLSCSPISGHRSVSWYQQTPGQGLQFLFEYFSETQRNKGNFPGRFSGRQFSNSRSEMNVSTLELGDSALYLCASSATLGGEQYFGPGTRLTVT.

The J gene is TRBJ2-2, the V gene TRBV7-2; D may be TRBD2 (5 bases). Trimming shortened V by 6 bases and J by 5 bases, and 10 bases separated the two germline ends. There are 13 residues in the CDR3. CDR1 and CDR2 (germline): SGHTA, FQGNSA. The CDR3 DNA sequence: TGTGCCAGCAGACTAGATTATACCGGGGAGCTGTTTTTT. It translates to CASRLDYTGELFF. Supplemented by reference TRBV7-2 and TRBJ2-2, the full variable domain reads GAGVSQSPSNKVTEKGKDVELRCDPISGHTALYWYRQSLGQGLEFLIYFQGNSAPDKSGLPSDRFSAERTGGSVSTLTIQRTQQEDSAVYLCASRLDYTGELFFGEGSRLTVL.

This clonotype was picked up a small number of times. The chain has TRBV28 and TRBJ1-4; 9 bases map to TRBD1. V was clipped by 7 bases and J by 3 bases; unmatched bases: 12. The length of the CDR3 is 17 residues. Germline-derived CDR1 and CDR2 are MDHEN and SYDVKM. CDR3 sequence (DNA): TGTGCCAGCACCACCGGGACAGGGCCCTCAGCTAATGAAAAACTGTTTTTT. Translating gives CASTTGTGPSANEKLFF.

This clonotype was counted between two and nine times. This sequence joins TRBV5-8 and TRBJ2-5, with 7 bases fitting TRBD2. The CDR3 is 17 amino acids. CDR1 is SGHTS, CDR2 YDEGEE, per germline. Trimming at V came to 0 bases and at J to 5 bases, leaving 13 bases not matched to a gene. The CDR3 region has the DNA TGTGCCAGCAGCTTGGGGTTAGCGGGCCCCCGAGGGGAGACCCAGTACTTC. It encodes CASSLGLAGPRGETQYF.

This clonotype was detected only a few times. The chain employs TRBV5-1 and TRBJ2-7; 10 bases align to TRBD2. V shed 5 bases and J 0 bases; nucleotides not matched to a gene: 17. From germline, CDR1 is SGHRS and CDR2 YFSETQ. CDR3 length: 19 residues. In DNA form, the CDR3 reads TGCGCCAGCAGATACGGGATAGCGGGAGGCGGTACAAGCTCCTACGAGCAGTACTTC. This encodes CASRYGIAGGGTSSYEQYF.

This clonotype was recorded a few times. The rearrangement joins TRBV24-1 to TRBJ2-5, with 8 bases identical to TRBD1. V lost 1 base, J lost 4 bases, and 4 bases stayed unmatched. The V gene's germline CDR1 is KGHDR and CDR2 SFDVKD. The CDR3 runs to 15 residues. The DNA for the CDR3 is TGTGCCACCAGTGATTTATCAGGGGGCGCAGAGACCCAGTACTTC. Residues: CATSDLSGGAETQYF.

The table lists this clonotype with a few counts. The V call is TRBV5-1, the J call TRBJ2-2, with TRBD1 matching 7 bases. From germline, CDR1 is SGHRS and CDR2 YFSETQ. Trimming cost V 4 bases and J 0 bases; bases outside gene matches: 6. CDR3 size: 16 residues. The CDR3 loop is CASSPWGTANTGELFF. As DNA, the CDR3 is TGCGCCAGCAGCCCATGGGGGACAGCGAACACCGGGGAGCTGTTTTTT.

The chain has TRBV20-1 and TRBJ1-1; 8 bases are shared with TRBD1. Germline V lookup: CDR1 DFQATT, CDR2 SNEGSKA (reference sequence). Germline trimming cut 2 bases from V and 11 bases from J; bases unmatched to any gene: 10. The CDR3 length is 13 residues. The DNA for the CDR3 is TGCAGTGCTAGAATTCCAGGGGGCGAGCGGGCTTTCTTT. It codes for CSARIPGGERAFF.

This clonotype has just a few counts. The J gene is TRBJ1-2, the V gene TRBV5-1; D perhaps matches TRBD1 (6 bases). CDR1 is SGHRS and CDR2 is YFSETQ in the germline V gene. Trimming left V 4 bases short and J 5 bases short, with 18 bases between. The CDR3 is 15 amino acids. Here the CDR3 DNA reads TGCGCCAGCAGCCTCGGACAGATCTTATCTTATGGCTACACCTTC. It codes for CASSLGQILSYGYTF.

This clonotype showed up many times. This chain uses TRBV7-9 with TRBJ1-4; 11 bases line up with TRBD1. The CDR3 totals 14 residues. With V trimmed by 5 bases and J by 5 bases, 1 base remained unmatched. Germline V gives CDR1 SEHNR, CDR2 FQNEAQ (reference sequence). The CDR3 loop reads CASSRTGGNEKLFF. The CDR3 DNA is TGTGCCAGCAGCCGGACAGGGGGCAATGAAAAACTGTTTTTT.

V gene TRBV7-8 combines with J gene TRBJ1-6; D possibly corresponds to TRBD1 (6 bases). With 1 base removed from V and 15 bases from J, the gap between germline ends came to 16 bases. Germline V CDR1 and CDR2: SGHVS, FQNEAQ. This CDR3 spans 14 amino acids. CDR3 bases: TGTGCCAGCAGCTTAGAAGGACAGTATTATCTCCTCCACTTT. This translates into CASSLEGQYYLLHF.

The J gene is TRBJ2-3, the V gene TRBV18; TRBD1 aligns across 8 bases. CDR1 and CDR2 from the germline V gene are KGHSH and LQKENI. Trimming at V came to 5 bases and at J to 6 bases, leaving 4 bases not matched to a gene. This CDR3 is 13 amino acids long. CDR3: CASSRDRMDTQYF. The CDR3 nucleotides read TGTGCCAGCTCAAGGGACAGGATGGATACGCAGTATTTT.

The J gene is TRBJ1-2, the V gene TRBV7-9, with 10 bases lining up with TRBD1. V shed 5 bases and J 7 bases; nucleotides not matched to a gene: 7. Germline V lookup: CDR1 SEHNR, CDR2 FQNEAQ (reference sequence). The CDR3 totals 14 residues. CDR3 residues: CASSLTGGAGGYTF. The CDR3 coding sequence is TGTGCCAGCAGCCTGACAGGGGGCGCGGGTGGCTACACCTTC.

The V and J genes are TRBV4-2 and TRBJ2-5, with D perhaps TRBD2 (7 bases). This CDR3 is built from 15 residues. Germline V gene sequence: CDR1 LGHNA, CDR2 YNFKEQ. Trimming shortened V by 0 bases and J by 5 bases, and 13 bases separated the two germline ends. The CDR3 bases are TGTGCCAGCAGCCAAGATGGGGGGGCCAGCGAGACCCAGTACTTC. Residues: CASSQDGGASETQYF.

This clonotype was seen a few times. The chain links TRBV7-2 to TRBJ2-2, with 11 bases matching TRBD1. This CDR3 has 16 residues. V lost 7 bases, J lost 5 bases, and 9 bases stayed unmatched. Germline CDR1 reads SGHTA; CDR2 reads FQGNSA. The CDR3 loop is CASTPGGTGGTGELFF. The CDR3 DNA reads as TGTGCCAGCACTCCAGGGGGGACAGGGGGAACCGGGGAGCTGTTTTTT. Supplemented by reference TRBV7-2 and TRBJ2-2, the full variable domain reads GAGVSQSPSNKVTEKGKDVELRCDPISGHTALYWYRQSLGQGLEFLIYFQGNSAPDKSGLPSDRFSAERTGGSVSTLTIQRTQQEDSAVYLCASTPGGTGGTGELFFGEGSRLTVL.

This clonotype turned up a few times. The chain has TRBV27 and TRBJ1-5; D is unresolved. The ends were cut back, 8 bases at V and 2 bases at J, with 13 bases in the middle. The CDR3 totals 14 residues. The germline V gene encodes CDR1 MNHEY and CDR2 SMNVEV (reference sequence). Here the CDR3 reads CASRGVGGNQPQHF. For the CDR3, the DNA is TGTGCCAGCCGCGGGGTCGGTGGCAATCAGCCCCAGCATTTT.

This CDR3 reads CASTSGLLSYNEQFF. The CDR3 region has the DNA TGTGCCAGCACTTCTGGACTCCTCTCGTACAATGAGCAGTTCTTC. The J gene is TRBJ2-1, the V gene TRBV12-3 or TRBV12-4; tentative D call: TRBD2 (5 bases). CDR3 size: 15 residues. V lost 7 bases and J 4 bases, leaving 17 bases between the germline ends.

This sequence joins TRBV6-5 and TRBJ2-1; a weak D match, TRBD2 (6 bases). Trimming left V 0 bases short and J 8 bases short, with 20 bases between. Germline V gene data show CDR1 as MNHEY and CDR2 as SVGAGI. The CDR3 is 17 amino acids. The CDR3 nucleotides read TGTGCCAGCAGTTACTCTTATCCGGGAGTGTACTCATATGAGCAGTTCTTC. It codes for CASSYSYPGVYSYEQFF.

J is TRBJ2-5 and V is TRBV19; 7 positions match TRBD1. J was trimmed by 5 bases and V by 3 bases; bases with no gene match: 9. Germline V gene sequence: CDR1 LNHDA, CDR2 SQIVND (reference sequence). This CDR3 region has 15 residues. Written as DNA, the CDR3 is TGTGCCAGTAGTATTTCGTGGGACAGCTTGGAGACCCAGTACTTC. This translates into CASSISWDSLETQYF.

This clonotype was recorded at least ten times. V and J are TRBV2 and TRBJ2-2; the D gene is possibly TRBD1 (5 bases). The CDR3 runs to 14 residues. Deletions cut 6 bases from V and 10 bases from J, with 18 bases between. From germline, CDR1 is SNHLY and CDR2 FYNNEI. CDR3 sequence: CASRGQVQVTELFF. The CDR3 DNA is TGTGCCAGCAGGGGGCAGGTGCAGGTTACGGAGCTGTTTTTT.

The chain combines TRBV6-5 with TRBJ2-6; D not resolved. This CDR3 spans 16 amino acids. Germline loops: CDR1 MNHEY, CDR2 SVGAGI. V was pared by 0 bases and J by 2 bases, with 8 bases between. The chain's CDR3 is CASSYSMAAGANVLTF. The CDR3 DNA follows: TGTGCCAGCAGTTACTCGATGGCTGCTGGGGCCAACGTCCTGACTTTC.

This clonotype has just a few counts. The chain uses TRBV4-1 and TRBJ2-1; TRBD2 aligns across 11 bases. The length of the CDR3 is 17 residues. Germline V CDR1 and CDR2: MGHRA, YSYEKL. V lost 1 base to trimming and J lost 3 bases; unmatched junction nucleotides: 5. CDR3 region: CASSQAGLAGFYNEQFF. The CDR3 DNA reads TGCGCCAGCAGCCAAGCCGGACTAGCGGGTTTCTACAATGAGCAGTTCTTC.